This TCR beta chain was recorded in a study of blood T cells in healthy people across ages. The study, taken as a whole, reports: Since the PBMCs were unsorted, naive and antigen-experienced cells could not be conclusively compared.

The authors ran a second PCR of about 6 to 11 cycles using a sample-barcoded 5' primer and a J-beta primer mix. The template-switch adaptor was a 5' adaptor with 12 random nucleotides. It tagged each cDNA molecule. Each CDR3 protein is one row after TCRdb ran MiXCR on the 5' RACE reads. The sample has more than 650,000 distinct CDR3 sequences; 20% to 25% are singletons. Germline-derived CDR1 and CDR2 are SGHTA and FQGNSA. With 5 bases clipped from V and 6 bases from J, the junction kept 8 bases outside the gene matches. The length of the CDR3 is 15 residues. Turning to this clonotype: The antigen is undetermined.

The sequenced sample was blood. The chain links TRBV7-2 to TRBJ2-2; the match to TRBD1 covers 8 bases. The receptor comes from a man in his 70s in good health. The CDR3 coding sequence is TGTGCCAGCAGCACCCGACAGGGGTACGCCGGGGAGCTGTTTTTT. It codes for CASSTRQGYAGELFF.